This T cell receptor beta chain was found in a study of blood T cell repertoires in COVID-19. Adults between roughly 18 and 89 years of age took part from more than 20 US areas. Authors' processing steps: Reference gene primer amplification gave estimated nucleated cell counts. TCRdb's table, derived via immunoSEQ multiplex PCR, lists solely in-frame clones and lacks some. The V and J calls and clone size were taken over from that table, and D and trimming were inferred from the DNA. The table has some 250,000 clones, approximately 83% seen once. This CDR3 comprises 15 residues. Trimming removed 3 bases from V and 4 bases from J; junction bases left unmatched: 5. From germline, CDR1 is SGDLS and CDR2 YYNGEE.

Sequencing was carried out using PBMCs or T cells enriched from blood (not recorded which). V usage is TRBV9 and J usage is TRBJ2-3; 10 nucleotides match TRBD2. The TCR sequence derives from a woman aged 40 to 49 with acute COVID-19. The CDR3 DNA follows: TGTGCCAGCAGCGAACTAGCGGGATGGGCAGATACGCAGTATTTT. This translates into CASSELAGWADTQYF.